One sample yielded the 2 T cell receptor beta chains listed below, sequenced in a study of CDR3 diversity in severe acne. Each CDR3 protein gets one entry after TCRdb re-called the PCR reads with MiXCR. The table has approximately 79,000 distinct CDR3 sequences, about 52% seen once. Source material: blood. The receptors here all came from a male donor in good health, serving as a control.

V is TRBV10-3 and J is TRBJ1-1; D perhaps matches TRBD1 (5 bases). The germline V gene has CDR1 ENHRY and CDR2 SYGVKD. The CDR3 sequence is 13 residues long. V lost 0 bases and J lost 8, with 10 bases in between. The CDR3 sequence: CAISESGREEAFF. DNA of the CDR3: TGTGCCATCAGTGAGTCGGGCAGGGAAGAAGCTTTCTTT.

The J gene is TRBJ1-1, the V gene TRBV5-6; D is ambiguous. V dropped 0 bases and J dropped 4 bases, with 10 bases sitting between them. CDR1 and CDR2 (germline): SGHDT, YYEEEE. The CDR3 loop spans 14 amino acids. The CDR3 spells CASSLGSWGTEAFF. The CDR3 nucleotides are TGTGCCAGCAGCTTGGGTAGCTGGGGCACTGAAGCTTTCTTT. The complete variable domain, with remaining parts taken from reference TRBV5-6 and TRBJ1-1, reads DAGVTQSPTHLIKTRGQQVTLRCSPKSGHDTVSWYQQALGQGPQFIFQYYEEEERQRGNFPDRFSGHQFPNYSSELNVNALLLGDSALYLCASSLGSWGTEAFFGQGTRLTVV.